Listed below are T cell receptor beta chains from one sample, sequenced in a study of T cell changes during pregnancy in multiple sclerosis. Only in-frame clones appear in the TCRdb table, and some are missing; sequencing was by immunoSEQ multiplex PCR. The sample consists of 95,000 to 100,000 clones, 91% of them appearing once. The sequencing used peripheral blood, collected in the second trimester of pregnancy. These TCRs come from a female donor with multiple sclerosis, enrolled in a pregnancy study. The CDR3 runs from the conserved cysteine through the conserved F or W. A D gene is named only where the DNA matches it firmly. For some rows the clone size is stated as once, few or many, or as a class when expanded; others skip it.

abundance,d_gene,j_gene,v_gene,CDR3aa,CDR3nt
-,-,TRBJ2-6,TRBV30,CAWSGLSGANVLTF,TGTGCCTGGAGTGGACTTTCTGGGGCCAACGTCCTGACTTTC
-,TRBD1,TRBJ2-7,TRBV18,CASSRQGYEQYF,TGTGCCAGCTCGAGACAGGGATACGAGCAGTACTTC
-,-,TRBJ2-7,TRBV7-8,CASSLGTGEYEQYF,TGTGCCAGCAGCTTAGGGACTGGAGAGTACGAGCAGTACTTC
-,TRBD2,TRBJ2-7,TRBV10-3,CAIGTSGLYEQYF,TGTGCCATCGGGACTAGCGGCCTCTACGAGCAGTACTTC
-,TRBD2,TRBJ2-3,TRBV11-1,CASSLTGGPDTQYF,TGTGCCAGCAGCTTAACGGGAGGGCCAGATACGCAGTATTTT
-,-,TRBJ1-5,TRBV28,CASATGPRVQPQHF,TGTGCCAGCGCCACAGGCCCAAGGGTTCAGCCCCAGCATTTT
-,-,TRBJ1-5,TRBV19,CASSITGQGQPQHF,TGTGCCAGTAGTATCACAGGGCAGGGTCAGCCCCAGCATTTT
-,-,TRBJ1-4,TRBV4-3,CASSQGPERSEKLFF,TGCGCCAGCAGCCAAGGCCCGGAGAGGAGTGAAAAACTGTTTTTT
-,-,TRBJ1-4,TRBV14,CASSLTGSNEKLFF,TGTGCCAGCAGTCTGACGGGAAGTAATGAAAAACTGTTTTTT
-,-,TRBJ1-4,TRBV7-6,CASSRRTSTNEKLFF,TGTGCCAGCAGCCGTAGGACATCAACTAATGAAAAACTGTTTTTT
few,-,TRBJ2-1,TRBV9,CASSVGGPDEQFF,TGTGCCAGCAGCGTAGGGGGGCCGGATGAGCAGTTCTTC
-,TRBD2,TRBJ2-1,TRBV11-2,CASSLDGWLAGGENNEQFF,TGTGCCAGCAGCTTAGATGGGTGGCTAGCGGGAGGCGAGAACAATGAGCAGTTCTTC
-,TRBD1,TRBJ2-5,TRBV6-6,CASSSIRGPGMAQYF,TGTGCCAGCAGTTCCATCAGGGGGCCCGGAATGGCCCAGTACTTC
-,TRBD1,TRBJ1-4,TRBV7-2,CASSLTPTGVNEKLFF,TGTGCCAGCAGCTTAACCCCGACAGGGGTTAATGAAAAACTGTTTTTT
-,-,TRBJ1-2,TRBV6-5,CASSYRGGESYGYTF,TGTGCCAGCAGTTACCGGGGAGGGGAAAGCTATGGCTACACCTTC
-,-,TRBJ1-2,TRBV15,CATSRAGYGYTF,TGTGCCACCAGCAGAGCGGGCTATGGCTACACCTTC
once,TRBD2,TRBJ2-3,TRBV7-2,CASSFPSGSSDTQYF,TGTGCCAGCAGCTTCCCTAGCGGGAGCTCAGATACGCAGTATTTT
-,TRBD2,TRBJ2-1,TRBV29-1,CSVRAGDSYNEQFF,TGCAGCGTTCGAGCGGGAGACTCCTACAATGAGCAGTTCTTC
-,TRBD2,TRBJ2-1,TRBV5-6,CASSSETSGNNEQFF,TGTGCCAGCAGCAGCGAGACTAGCGGGAACAATGAGCAGTTCTTC
-,TRBD1,TRBJ2-7,TRBV11-2,CASSIPDRGNSYEQYF,TGTGCCAGCAGCATCCCGGACAGGGGTAACTCCTACGAGCAGTACTTC
-,TRBD2,TRBJ2-1,TRBV4-1,CASSQEGTSGSAEQFF,TGCGCCAGCAGCCAAGAAGGGACTAGCGGGTCGGCTGAGCAGTTCTTC
-,-,TRBJ1-4,TRBV7-9,CASSLRAGIVSNEKLFF,TGTGCCAGCAGCTTACGGGCAGGGATAGTATCTAATGAAAAACTGTTTTTT
-,TRBD2,TRBJ2-1,TRBV19,CASTQPPPGTSGKRHNEQFF,TGTGCCAGTACCCAGCCCCCCCCGGGGACTAGCGGGAAACGCCACAATGAGCAGTTCTTC
few,TRBD1,TRBJ2-7,TRBV9,CASTPYQGAPGEQYF,TGTGCCAGCACCCCATACCAGGGGGCGCCCGGGGAGCAGTACTTC
once,TRBD2,TRBJ2-1,TRBV11-1,CASSPTRTSGRNEQFF,TGTGCCAGCAGCCCCACCCGGACTAGCGGTCGAAATGAGCAGTTCTTC
-,TRBD1,TRBJ2-7,TRBV4-2,CASSQPGTESYEQYF,TGTGCCAGCAGTCAACCCGGGACAGAGTCCTACGAGCAGTACTTC
-,-,TRBJ2-3,TRBV5-4,CASSQAPAPSTDTQYF,TGTGCCAGCAGCCAGGCCCCAGCCCCTAGCACAGATACGCAGTATTTT
-,-,TRBJ2-7,TRBV20-1,CSASGGYEQYF,TGCAGTGCTAGTGGGGGGTACGAGCAGTACTTC
-,TRBD1,TRBJ2-3,TRBV15,CATTEGQGSTDTQYF,TGTGCCACCACCGAGGGACAGGGCAGCACAGATACGCAGTATTTT
-,-,TRBJ1-1,TRBV27,CASSYAVNTEAFF,TGTGCCAGCAGTTACGCAGTGAACACTGAAGCTTTCTTT
-,-,TRBJ2-2,TRBV6-6,CASSAFRGTGELFF,TGTGCCAGCAGTGCCTTTAGGGGTACCGGGGAGCTGTTTTTT
-,-,TRBJ2-7,TRBV15,CATSFRGGRKYEQYF,TGTGCCACCAGCTTCAGAGGGGGTCGCAAGTACGAGCAGTACTTC
few,-,TRBJ1-2,TRBV25-1,CASGLTGNYGYTF,TGTGCCAGCGGTCTGACGGGAAACTATGGCTACACCTTC
-,TRBD1,TRBJ2-1,TRBV28,CASSPEGTVNNEQFF,TGTGCCAGCAGCCCTGAGGGGACAGTCAACAATGAGCAGTTCTTC
-,-,TRBJ1-2,TRBV28,CASSLIEVGYTF,TGTGCCAGCAGTTTAATTGAGGTCGGCTACACCTTC
-,TRBD1,TRBJ2-5,TRBV6-5,CASSYGDRFQETQYF,TGTGCCAGCAGTTACGGGGACAGGTTCCAAGAGACCCAGTACTTC
-,-,TRBJ2-7,TRBV11-2,CASRAGLEQYF,TGTGCCAGCAGGGCAGGGCTCGAGCAGTACTTC